This T cell receptor beta chain came from a study of memory CD4+ T cells and cytomegalovirus serostatus. The wider study: This sample comes from healthy Belgian adults, 9 CMV seropositive, some 22 seronegative.

V lost 2 bases to trimming and J lost 4 bases; unmatched junction nucleotides: 10. The CDR3 contains 17 residues. The germline CDR1 and CDR2 sequences are SEHNR and FQNEAQ (reference sequence). Per the original data handling: Out-of-frame sequences were removed, leaving roughly 2.1 million distinct TCRbeta sequences. Here immunoSEQ multiplex PCR was the method, and the copy in TCRdb shows in-frame clones only, minus some. That table furnishes V, J and clone size, whereas the DNA furnished D and trimming. Of under 65,000 clones listed, around four fifths are singletons. This clone was seen more than once but under ten times. Single viable CD3+CD4+CD8-CD45RO+ cells were sorted as the memory CD4+ T cells. Positive selection with CD4 microbeads enriched total CD4+ T cells.

The V and J genes are TRBV7-9 and TRBJ1-4; TRBD1 matches at 7 bases. Sequencing input: memory CD4+ T cells from blood. The TCR originated in an adult in good health and CMV-seronegative. Here the CDR3 reads CASSLLKKGQFNEKLFF. The CDR3 region has the DNA TGTGCCAGCAGCTTATTAAAAAAGGGACAGTTTAATGAAAAACTGTTTTTT.